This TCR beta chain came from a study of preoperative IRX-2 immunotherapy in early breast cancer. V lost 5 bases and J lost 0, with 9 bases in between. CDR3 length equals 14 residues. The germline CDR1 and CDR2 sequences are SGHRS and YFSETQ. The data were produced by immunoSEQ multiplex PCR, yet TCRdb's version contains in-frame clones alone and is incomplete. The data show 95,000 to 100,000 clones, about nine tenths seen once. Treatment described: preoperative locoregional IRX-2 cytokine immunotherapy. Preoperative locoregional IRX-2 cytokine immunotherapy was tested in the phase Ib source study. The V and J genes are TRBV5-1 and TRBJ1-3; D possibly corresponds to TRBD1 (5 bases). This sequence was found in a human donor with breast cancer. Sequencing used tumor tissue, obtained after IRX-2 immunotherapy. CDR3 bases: TGCGCCAGCAGGCTCAGGGACTCTGGAAACACCATATATTTT. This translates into CASRLRDSGNTIYF.